The sequence of this T cell receptor beta chain was determined in a study of blood T cell repertoires in COVID-19. As for the study in general: Samples of COVID-19 (acute and convalescent) were obtained from the United States, Italy and Spain.

Using immunoSEQ multiplex PCR, the repertoire was profiled, and TCRdb retains in-frame clones only, with some absent. The sample shows 150,000 to 200,000 clones, just under 95% of them seen only once. The germline V gene encodes CDR1 SGHDT and CDR2 YYEEEE. Trimming took 4 bases from V and 0 from J; bases not matched to a gene: 6. The CDR3 runs to 16 residues. Sequencing input: peripheral blood. This TCR came from a woman between 45 and 60 years old with acute or convalescent COVID-19. This rearrangement joins TRBV5-6 to TRBJ2-1, with TRBD1 identical over 8 bases. The CDR3: CASSVDRGNSYNEQFF. The CDR3 DNA is TGTGCCAGCAGCGTTGACAGGGGTAACTCCTACAATGAGCAGTTCTTC.